Below, one TCR beta chain is given with its context. This CDR3 has 15 amino acids. Germline CDR1 reads LGHNT; CDR2 reads FRNRAP. J was trimmed by 4 bases and V by 11 bases; bases with no gene match: 12. The record originates from a study of T-cell memory formation after mild COVID-19. One entry per CDR3 protein results from TCRdb running MiXCR on the 5' RACE reads. The sample carries fewer than 150,000 distinct CDR3 sequences, 11% to 15% recorded once. The sequence derives from an adult woman who had mild COVID-19 (a few samples of this study predate the infection). Cell type and time point are not known. This chain links TRBV12-5 with TRBJ2-1, with TRBD1 identical over 9 bases. Sequenced sample: PBMCs or a T cell subset sorted from them (not recorded which). The CDR3 protein is CARPGRDREYNEQFF. CDR3 coding DNA: TGTGCTCGTCCAGGAAGGGACAGGGAATACAATGAGCAGTTCTTC.